The 10 T cell receptor beta chains presented below share a single source sample, sequenced in a study of glioma-infiltrating T cells. The iRepertoire nested amplicon-rescue multiplex PCR amplified TCR alpha and beta CDR3s from RNA. TCRdb recomputed calls from the multiplex PCR reads with MiXCR, one row per CDR3 protein. Of approximately 120,000 distinct CDR3 sequences in the sample, approximately 25% are singletons; the top ten hold 13% to 15%. The specimen sequenced was glioma tissue, nonneoplastic brain tissue, or PBMCs (not recorded which). The origin of the receptors is a human donor with low-grade glioma or glioblastoma, undergoing nonglioma brain surgery, or in good health (not recorded which).

This clonotype has at least ten counts. The genes are TRBV7-2 and TRBJ1-2; D unresolved. V shed 2 bases and J shed 8 bases, with 9 bases lying between them. The V gene's germline CDR1 is SGHTA and CDR2 FQGNSA. This CDR3 has 12 residues. The CDR3 spells CASSLNDWGYTF. The CDR3 coding sequence is TGTGCCAGCAGCTTAAATGATTGGGGCTACACCTTC.

As for this clonotype: A much larger clone lies a single base off, so this may be a read error. The missing conserved phenylalanine or tryptophan at the end of this CDR3 makes a read error likely. The genes are TRBV20-1 and TRBJ2-3; D uncertain. V shed 4 bases and J shed 6 bases, with 11 bases lying between them. The germline V gene encodes CDR1 DFQATT and CDR2 SNEGSKA (reference sequence). The CDR3 totals 12 residues. In nucleotides, the CDR3 is TGCAGTGCTAAGGGTTTTGCGGATACGCAGTATCTT. Translating gives CSAKGFADTQYL.

This clonotype was recorded at least ten times. The chain couples TRBV7-9 to TRBJ1-3, with D possibly being TRBD1 (6 bases). This CDR3 has 14 residues. Trimming stripped 3 bases from V and 1 base from J, with 7 bases between. The germline V gene encodes CDR1 SEHNR and CDR2 FQNEAQ (reference sequence). CDR3 residues: CASSFQGSGNTIYF. The DNA of the CDR3 is TGTGCCAGCAGCTTCCAGGGGTCTGGAAACACCATATATTTT.

This clonotype was detected ten times or more. The gene calls are TRBV6-1 and TRBJ2-3, with 7 nucleotides matching TRBD2. The CDR3 length is 13 residues. From germline, CDR1 is MNHNS and CDR2 SASEGT. With V trimmed by 8 bases and J by 6 bases, 8 bases remained unmatched. The CDR3 here is CASLTGGGDTQYF. In DNA form, the CDR3 reads TGTGCCAGCTTAACGGGAGGCGGTGATACGCAGTATTTT.

The V call is TRBV30, the J call TRBJ1-1; 7 positions match TRBD1. Unmatched junction bases numbered 8, after V lost 6 bases and J lost 1 base. The CDR3 consists of 14 residues. Germline V lookup: CDR1 GTSNPN, CDR2 SVGIG (reference sequence). CDR3 loop: CACKTGKGNTEAFF. As DNA, the CDR3 is TGTGCCTGTAAGACAGGGAAGGGGAACACTGAAGCTTTCTTT.

The V call is TRBV4-1, the J call TRBJ2-3, with 10 positions matching TRBD2. Germline V CDR1 and CDR2: MGHRA, YSYEKL. The J segment lost 12 bases and the V segment lost 4 bases, leaving 22 bases of the junction unmatched. The length of the CDR3 is 18 residues. This CDR3 is CASSRAPRAGGCPSTQYF. The CDR3 DNA follows: TGCGCCAGCAGCCGGGCCCCCAGAGCGGGGGGGTGCCCCTCTACTCAGTATTTT.

This clonotype was counted only a few times. The V call is TRBV20-1, the J call TRBJ1-4, with 11 bases that match TRBD1. The V and J ends lost 6 bases and 6 bases, in that order; junction bases with no gene match: 6. The CDR3 runs 14 residues. Germline V gene sequence: CDR1 DFQATT, CDR2 SNEGSKA (reference sequence). DNA for the CDR3: TGCAGTGCCCCCGGGACAGGGGGGCATGAAAAACTGTTTTTT. Its protein is CSAPGTGGHEKLFF.

At least ten counts were recorded for this clonotype. This rearrangement joins TRBV7-2 to TRBJ2-3; the match to TRBD2 covers 15 bases. The germline V gene has CDR1 SGHTA and CDR2 FQGNSA. With V trimmed by 5 bases and J by 2 bases, 8 bases remained unmatched. The CDR3 contains 18 residues. Here the CDR3 reads CASSPGLAGGFLTDTQYF. In nucleotides, the CDR3 is TGTGCCAGCAGCCCCGGACTAGCGGGAGGGTTTCTCACAGATACGCAGTATTTT.

The chain links TRBV5-1 to TRBJ1-4; D unresolved. Trimming left V 4 bases short and J 0 bases short, with 13 bases between. The CDR3 length is 16 residues. CDR1 and CDR2 (germline): SGHRS, YFSETQ. The CDR3 nucleotides read TGCGCCAGCAGCCCGTGGTCAGGACCAACTAATGAAAAACTGTTTTTT. This gives the protein CASSPWSGPTNEKLFF. Complete variable domain (other parts from reference TRBV5-1 and TRBJ1-4): KAGVTQTPRYLIKTRGQQVTLSCSPISGHRSVSWYQQTPGQGLQFLFEYFSETQRNKGNFPGRFSGRQFSNSRSEMNVSTLELGDSALYLCASSPWSGPTNEKLFFGSGTQLSVL.

This clonotype was seen at least ten times. V is TRBV15 and J is TRBJ2-3; 9 positions agree with TRBD2. The CDR3 has 20 residues. The germline CDR1 and CDR2 sequences are LNHNV and YYDKDF (reference sequence). V lost 0 bases, J lost 3 bases, and 16 bases stayed unmatched. The CDR3 region has the DNA TGTGCCACCAGCAGAGATCTTGCGGGAGGGCCTCAGCAGACTACAGATACGCAGTATTTT. Translated: CATSRDLAGGPQQTTDTQYF.